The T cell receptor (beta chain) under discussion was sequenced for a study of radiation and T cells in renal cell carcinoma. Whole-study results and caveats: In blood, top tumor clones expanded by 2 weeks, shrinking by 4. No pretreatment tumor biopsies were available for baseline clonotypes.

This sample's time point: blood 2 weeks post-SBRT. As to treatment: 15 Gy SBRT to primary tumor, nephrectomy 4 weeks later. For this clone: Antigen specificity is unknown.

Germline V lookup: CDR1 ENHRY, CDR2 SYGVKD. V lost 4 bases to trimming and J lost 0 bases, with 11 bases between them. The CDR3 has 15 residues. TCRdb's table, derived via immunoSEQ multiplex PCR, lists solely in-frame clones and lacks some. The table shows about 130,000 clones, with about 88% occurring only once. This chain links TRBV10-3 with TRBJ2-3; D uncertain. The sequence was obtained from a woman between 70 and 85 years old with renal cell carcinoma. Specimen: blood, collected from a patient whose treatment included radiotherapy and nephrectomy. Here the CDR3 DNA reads TGTGCCATCAGTGGGTTAAAAGGGAGCACAGATACGCAGTATTTT. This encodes CAISGLKGSTDTQYF.